This entry lists 10 T cell receptor beta chains sequenced from one sample in a study of cytomegalovirus exposure and HLA in healthy donors. Primers included in the PCR were 60 Vbeta and 13 Jbeta primers. Produced via immunoSEQ multiplex PCR; TCRdb's table is partial and in-frame only. The table includes 85,000 to 90,000 clones, around 76% detected once. Sequencing was carried out using PBMCs. These receptors originate from a man aged 25 to 40 in good health and CMV-seropositive.

The rearrangement links TRBV7-8 to TRBJ2-1, with TRBD2 identical over 9 bases. Unmatched junction bases numbered 4, after V lost 0 bases and J lost 7 bases. Germline assignment: CDR1 SGHVS and CDR2 FQNEAQ. The CDR3 is 15 residues long. CDR3 bases: TGTGCCAGCAGCTTAGCGCGCGGGGGGGCGAATGAGCAGTTCTTC. Its protein is CASSLARGGANEQFF.

The V and J genes are TRBV5-8 and TRBJ1-2; 8 nucleotides agree with TRBD1. J gave up 5 bases and V 2 bases, and 5 bases lay outside the gene matches. The germline gives CDR1 SGHTS, CDR2 YDEGEE. The CDR3 runs 14 residues. CDR3 DNA: TGTGCCAGCAGCTTACCAGGGGGCATTTATGGCTACACCTTC. It specifies CASSLPGGIYGYTF.

The chain employs TRBV6-4 and TRBJ2-1, with D possibly being TRBD1 (7 bases). The CDR3 has 19 amino acids. Germline CDR1 is MRHNA and CDR2 is SNTAGT. V was pared by 6 bases and J by 0 bases, with 24 bases between. The CDR3 DNA is TGTGCCAGCAGCCAACCCCTCAGGGGGGAGCGTCTCTCCTACAATGAGCAGTTCTTC. It is translated as CASSQPLRGERLSYNEQFF.

The rearrangement joins TRBV7-9 to TRBJ1-4; maybe TRBD1 (5 bases). V was trimmed by 8 bases and J by 0 bases, leaving 13 bases between them. CDR3 length: 15 residues. Germline V gene data show CDR1 as SEHNR and CDR2 as FQNEAQ (reference sequence). This chain's CDR3 is CASGRDATTNEKLFF. The CDR3, as DNA: TGTGCCAGCGGGAGGGACGCGACAACTAATGAAAAACTGTTTTTT. The whole variable domain, remainder taken from reference TRBV7-9 and TRBJ1-4, is DTGVSQNPRHKITKRGQNVTFRCDPISEHNRLYWYRQTLGQGPEFLTYFQNEAQLEKSRLLSDRFSAERPKGSFSTLEIQRTEQGDSAMYLCASGRDATTNEKLFFGSGTQLSVL.

This sequence joins TRBV30 and TRBJ1-3; D gene uncertain. Trimming took off 7 bases at V and 3 bases at J, with 19 bases between the two ends. Germline V gene sequence: CDR1 GTSNPN, CDR2 SVGIG (reference sequence). This CDR3 region has 15 residues. CDR3 bases: TGTGCCTCTTCTCTTGGGGATGGGAGTGGAAACACCATATATTTT. Translated, it gives CASSLGDGSGNTIYF.

This clone was detected many times. V is TRBV6-1 and J is TRBJ1-4, with a tentative D call TRBD1 (6 bases). The germline V and J ends were trimmed by 6 bases and 8 bases, with 16 bases remaining between them. From germline, CDR1 is MNHNS and CDR2 SASEGT. This CDR3 comprises 14 residues. The CDR3 nucleotides read TGTGCCAGCAGCCAGACAGGAAGGGACGAAAAACTGTTTTTT. Amino acids: CASSQTGRDEKLFF.

This sequence joins TRBV10-3 and TRBJ1-5, with D possibly TRBD1 on 5 matching bases. The CDR3 is 16 amino acids. The V gene's germline CDR1 is ENHRY and CDR2 SYGVKD. The V end lost 5 bases, the J end lost 2 bases, and 16 bases lay between the germline ends. CDR3 residues: CAISSTALGGNQPQHF. Written as DNA, the CDR3 is TGTGCCATCAGTTCGACAGCCCTTGGAGGCAATCAGCCCCAGCATTTT.

The chain is built from TRBV28 and TRBJ1-2, with 7 bases lining up with TRBD1. CDR1 is MDHEN and CDR2 is SYDVKM in the germline V gene. The CDR3 covers 15 residues. V gave up 5 bases and J gave up 2 bases; unmatched junction bases: 8. As DNA, the CDR3 is TGTGCCAGCAGTCGAACCGCGGGACAGAACTATGGCTACACCTTC. It yields the protein CASSRTAGQNYGYTF.

V usage is TRBV4-1 and J usage is TRBJ2-1, with 8 bases that match TRBD2. This CDR3 is built from 14 residues. Germline CDR1 MGHRA, CDR2 YSYEKL. The trim removed 4 bases at V and 8 bases at J, leaving 7 bases unmatched. DNA for the CDR3: TGCGCCAGCAGCCCGCGGGGGGCCCGGGATGAGCAGTTCTTC. Translation: CASSPRGARDEQFF.

V usage is TRBV5-1 and J usage is TRBJ1-1, with 10 nucleotides matching TRBD1. CDR1 and CDR2 (germline): SGHRS, YFSETQ. Germline trimming cut 4 bases from V and 6 bases from J; bases unmatched to any gene: 6. The CDR3 covers 14 residues. The CDR3 sequence: CASSGGTGVAEAFF. The DNA for the CDR3 is TGCGCCAGCAGCGGGGGGACAGGGGTCGCTGAAGCTTTCTTT.